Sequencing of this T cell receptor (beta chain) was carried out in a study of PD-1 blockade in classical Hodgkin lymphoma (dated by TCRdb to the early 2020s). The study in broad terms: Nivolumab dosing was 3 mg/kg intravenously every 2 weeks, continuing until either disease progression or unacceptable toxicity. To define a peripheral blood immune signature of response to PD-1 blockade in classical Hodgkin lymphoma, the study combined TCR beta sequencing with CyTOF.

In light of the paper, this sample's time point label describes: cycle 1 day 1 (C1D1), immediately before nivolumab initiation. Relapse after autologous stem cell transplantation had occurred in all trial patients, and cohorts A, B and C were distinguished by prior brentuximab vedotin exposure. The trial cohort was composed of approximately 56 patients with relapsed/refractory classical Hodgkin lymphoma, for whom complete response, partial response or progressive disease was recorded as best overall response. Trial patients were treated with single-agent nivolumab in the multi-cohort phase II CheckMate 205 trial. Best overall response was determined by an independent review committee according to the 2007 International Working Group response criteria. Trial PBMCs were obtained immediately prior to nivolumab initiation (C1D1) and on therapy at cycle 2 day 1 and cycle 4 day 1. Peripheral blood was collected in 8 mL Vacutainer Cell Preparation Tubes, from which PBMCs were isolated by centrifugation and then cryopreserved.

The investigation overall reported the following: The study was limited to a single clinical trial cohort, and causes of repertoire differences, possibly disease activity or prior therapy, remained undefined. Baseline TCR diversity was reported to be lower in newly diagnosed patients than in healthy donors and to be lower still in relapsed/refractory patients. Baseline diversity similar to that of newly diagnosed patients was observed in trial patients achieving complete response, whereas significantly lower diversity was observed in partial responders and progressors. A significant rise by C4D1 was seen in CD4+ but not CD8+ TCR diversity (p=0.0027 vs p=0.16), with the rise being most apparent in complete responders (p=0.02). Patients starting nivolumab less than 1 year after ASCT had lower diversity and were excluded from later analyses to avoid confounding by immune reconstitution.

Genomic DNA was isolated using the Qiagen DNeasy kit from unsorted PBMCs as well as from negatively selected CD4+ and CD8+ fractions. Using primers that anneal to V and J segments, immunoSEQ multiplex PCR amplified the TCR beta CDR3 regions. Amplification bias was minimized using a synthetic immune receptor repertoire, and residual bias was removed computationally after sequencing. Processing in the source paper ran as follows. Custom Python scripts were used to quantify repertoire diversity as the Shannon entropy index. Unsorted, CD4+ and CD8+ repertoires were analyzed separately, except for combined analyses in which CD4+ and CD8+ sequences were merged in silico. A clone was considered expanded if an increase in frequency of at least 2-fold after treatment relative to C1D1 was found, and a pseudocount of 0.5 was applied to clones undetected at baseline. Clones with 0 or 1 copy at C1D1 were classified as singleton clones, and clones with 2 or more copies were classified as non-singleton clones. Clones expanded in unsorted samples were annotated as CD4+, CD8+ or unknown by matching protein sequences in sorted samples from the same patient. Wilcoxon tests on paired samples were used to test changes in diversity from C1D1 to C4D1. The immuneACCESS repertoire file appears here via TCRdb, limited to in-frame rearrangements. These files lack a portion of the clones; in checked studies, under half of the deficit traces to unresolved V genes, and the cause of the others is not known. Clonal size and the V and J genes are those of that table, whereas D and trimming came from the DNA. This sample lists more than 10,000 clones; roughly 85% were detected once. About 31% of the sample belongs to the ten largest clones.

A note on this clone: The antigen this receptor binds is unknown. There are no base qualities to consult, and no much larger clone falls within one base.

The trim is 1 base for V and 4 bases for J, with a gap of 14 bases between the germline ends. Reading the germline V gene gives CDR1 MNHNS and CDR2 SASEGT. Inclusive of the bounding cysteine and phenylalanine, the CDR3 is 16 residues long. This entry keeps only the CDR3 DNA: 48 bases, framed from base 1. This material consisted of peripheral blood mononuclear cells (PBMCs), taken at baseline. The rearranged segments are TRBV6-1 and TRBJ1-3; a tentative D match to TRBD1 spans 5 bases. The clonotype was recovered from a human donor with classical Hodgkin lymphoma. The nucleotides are TGTGCCAGCAGTGAAGGGGACTGGCTGAAAGGAAACACCATATATTTT. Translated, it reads CASSEGDWLKGNTIYF.